The clone carrying this TCR beta chain has more than one count but fewer than ten. This entry belongs to a study of beta chain features in type 1 diabetes. V lost 2 bases to trimming and J lost 0 bases, with 8 bases between them. Germline V lookup: CDR1 MNHEY, CDR2 SVGAGI. This CDR3 contains 16 residues. Expressed TCRB transcripts were sequenced because the isolated RNA had all been reverse transcribed beforehand. The repertoire was sequenced with immunoSEQ multiplex PCR; TCRdb's copy has only in-frame clones and lacks some. The sample includes 860,000 or so clones, about a sixth of them seen just once.

What was sequenced was naive CD4+ T cells from blood. The chain links TRBV6-5 to TRBJ2-6; no clear D. This receptor was taken from a young woman in good health. The CDR3 region is CASSYRLNSGANVLTF. CDR3 bases: TGTGCCAGCAGTTACCGTCTCAACTCTGGGGCCAACGTCCTGACTTTC.